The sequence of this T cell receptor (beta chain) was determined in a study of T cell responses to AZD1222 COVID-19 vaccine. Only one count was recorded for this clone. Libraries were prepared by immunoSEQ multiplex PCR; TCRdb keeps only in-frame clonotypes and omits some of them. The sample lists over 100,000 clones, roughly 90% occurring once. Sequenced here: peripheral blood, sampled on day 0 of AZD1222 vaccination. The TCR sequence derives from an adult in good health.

The CDR3 sequence: CASSLTGGATYGYTF. Here the CDR3 DNA reads TGTGCCAGCAGCTTAACAGGGGGCGCTACCTATGGCTACACCTTC. The chain is built from TRBV11-2 and TRBJ1-2; 9 bases agree with TRBD1. The CDR3 is 15 amino acids. V trimming: 2 bases; J trimming: 4 bases; junction bases outside the gene matches: 5. Germline V lookup: CDR1 SGHAT, CDR2 FQNNGV.